A selection of T cell receptor beta chains follows, all from one sample in a study of T cell changes during pregnancy in multiple sclerosis. Sequencing was performed with immunoSEQ multiplex PCR; in TCRdb, only in-frame clones are kept and a portion is missing. The table shows about 67,000 clones, with approximately 90% occurring only once. Here the sequenced sample was peripheral blood, taken in the first trimester of pregnancy. The receptors originated from a female donor in good health, enrolled as a control in a pregnancy study. Both conserved end residues are part of each CDR3. A D gene is named only where the DNA matches it firmly. Size values are once, few and many counts, or a class for expanded clones, and some rows have none.

CDR3 protein	CDR3 DNA	clone size	V gene	D gene	J gene
CASSFSTPDTQYF	TGTGCCAGCAGCTTTTCGACACCAGATACGCAGTATTTT	once	TRBV11-2	NA	TRBJ2-3
CASSFSTGGQGYTF	TGTGCCAGCAGTTTCTCGACAGGGGGTCAAGGCTACACCTTC	once	TRBV27	TRBD1	TRBJ1-2
CASCPGGFSSYEQYF	TGTGCCAGCTGCCCGGGTGGATTTAGCTCCTACGAGCAGTACTTC	NA	TRBV27	NA	TRBJ2-7
CASSGQTVSGNTIYF	TGTGCCAGCAGCGGGCAGACAGTCTCTGGAAACACCATATATTTT	NA	TRBV16	NA	TRBJ1-3
CASSPGEGTYNEQFF	TGTGCCAGCAGCCCCGGGGAAGGGACCTACAATGAGCAGTTCTTC	NA	TRBV5-4	NA	TRBJ2-1
CASSPRDSSYEQYF	TGTGCCAGTAGTCCGCGGGACAGCTCCTACGAGCAGTACTTC	NA	TRBV19	NA	TRBJ2-7
CASMIGTGGYEQYF	TGCGCCAGCATGATCGGGACAGGGGGCTACGAGCAGTACTTC	NA	TRBV5-1	TRBD1	TRBJ2-7
CAPAGGNPSDTQYF	TGTGCCCCTGCTGGAGGTAACCCCTCAGATACGCAGTATTTT	NA	TRBV2	NA	TRBJ2-3
CASSLPGGDSDTQYF	TGCGCCAGCAGCTTGCCTGGAGGAGACTCGGATACGCAGTATTTT	NA	TRBV5-1	NA	TRBJ2-3
CASRQSGGYEQYF	TGTGCCAGCAGACAGAGTGGTGGGTACGAGCAGTACTTC	once	TRBV7-9	NA	TRBJ2-7
CASRPTGQNTEAFF	TGTGCCAGCAGACCCACGGGACAGAACACTGAAGCTTTCTTT	NA	TRBV6-5	NA	TRBJ1-1
CASLQGQRAEAFF	TGTGCCAGCCTACAGGGCCAGAGGGCTGAAGCTTTCTTT	NA	TRBV2	NA	TRBJ1-1
CASSYFPSLSEQYF	TGTGCCAGCAGTTACTTTCCCAGTCTCTCCGAGCAGTACTTC	NA	TRBV6-5	NA	TRBJ2-7
CASRREEGGDTQYF	TGTGCCAGCAGGCGGGAGGAAGGGGGAGATACGCAGTATTTT	few	TRBV2	TRBD2	TRBJ2-3
CASSQDRGNQPQHF	TGCGCCAGCAGCCAAGACAGGGGGAATCAGCCCCAGCATTTT	once	TRBV4-1	TRBD1	TRBJ1-5
CASSGGLAGGNEQFF	TGTGCCAGCAGTGGGGGACTAGCGGGAGGGAATGAGCAGTTCTTC	NA	TRBV2	TRBD2	TRBJ2-1
CASSADLYDINYGYTF	TGTGCCAGCAGCGCCGACCTCTATGACATTAACTATGGCTACACCTTC	NA	TRBV2	NA	TRBJ1-2
CASSFRGYGYTF	TGTGCCAGCAGTTTTAGAGGGTATGGCTACACCTTC	NA	TRBV28	NA	TRBJ1-2
CASSIRTVGSYEQYF	TGTGCCAGTAGTATAAGGACAGTGGGCTCCTACGAGCAGTACTTC	NA	TRBV19	NA	TRBJ2-7
CASSFDGEGKLFF	TGTGCCAGCAGTTTCGACGGGGAAGGAAAACTGTTTTTT	NA	TRBV28	NA	TRBJ1-4
CASSRTGTGGGEQYF	TGTGCCAGCAGCCGCACCGGGACAGGGGGCGGGGAGCAGTACTTC	NA	TRBV28	TRBD1	TRBJ2-7
CASKGRGTEAFF	TGTGCCAGTAAGGGCAGGGGCACTGAAGCTTTCTTT	NA	TRBV19	NA	TRBJ1-1
CASSPTDRGTGELFF	TGTGCCAGCAGCCCAACCGACAGGGGCACCGGGGAGCTGTTTTTT	NA	TRBV11-3	TRBD1	TRBJ2-2
CASSLAPGTDTQYF	TGCGCCAGCAGCTTGGCCCCAGGGACAGATACGCAGTATTTT	NA	TRBV5-1	NA	TRBJ2-3
CASSDTGYNEQFF	TGTGCCAGCAGTGACACAGGGTACAATGAGCAGTTCTTC	many	TRBV6-4	NA	TRBJ2-1
CASSLNNEQYF	TGCGCCAGCAGCCTTAACAACGAGCAGTACTTC	NA	TRBV4-1	NA	TRBJ2-7
CAISGTSYEQYF	TGTGCCATTAGCGGGACCTCCTACGAGCAGTACTTC	NA	TRBV10-3	TRBD2	TRBJ2-7
CASSQGNQGTEAFF	TGTGCCAGCAGCCAGGGAAACCAGGGGACTGAAGCTTTCTTT	NA	TRBV14	NA	TRBJ1-1
CASSLLPTSEETQYF	TGCGCCAGCAGCTTGTTGCCCACGAGCGAAGAGACCCAGTACTTC	NA	TRBV5-1	NA	TRBJ2-5
CASSLSTGTDYEQYF	TGTGCCAGCAGCTTGTCGACCGGGACAGACTACGAGCAGTACTTC	NA	TRBV11-2	TRBD1	TRBJ2-7
CSVRTGRNTEAFF	TGCAGCGTTAGGACAGGACGGAACACTGAAGCTTTCTTT	NA	TRBV29-1	TRBD1	TRBJ1-1
CASSPQGSRYGYTF	TGCGCCAGCAGCCCTCAGGGGTCGAGGTATGGCTACACCTTC	NA	TRBV4-1	NA	TRBJ1-2
CASSPPIGNTIYF	TGTGCCAGCAGCCCCCCTATCGGAAACACCATATATTTT	NA	TRBV28	NA	TRBJ1-3
CASSFSIQETQYF	TGCGCCAGCAGCTTCTCTATCCAAGAGACCCAGTACTTC	NA	TRBV5-1	NA	TRBJ2-5
CASRWEGSAYEQYF	TGTGCCAGCAGGTGGGAGGGGTCCGCCTACGAGCAGTACTTC	NA	TRBV2	TRBD2	TRBJ2-7
CSVEITGTDLEQFF	TGCAGCGTTGAAATTACGGGGACAGATCTGGAGCAGTTCTTC	NA	TRBV29-1	TRBD1	TRBJ2-1
CSVEESAGVEQYF	TGCAGCGTTGAAGAAAGCGCGGGTGTAGAGCAGTACTTC	once	TRBV29-1	NA	TRBJ2-7
CASSIDSGQKRNEQFF	TGTGCCAGTAGTATAGATTCCGGACAAAAACGCAATGAGCAGTTCTTC	NA	TRBV19	NA	TRBJ2-1
CAIHGAVGQGRYEQYF	TGTGCCATCCACGGAGCAGTTGGACAGGGGCGTTACGAGCAGTACTTC	NA	TRBV19	TRBD1	TRBJ2-7
CASSQDRGTEQYF	TGCGCCAGCAGCCAAGATCGGGGGACCGAGCAGTACTTC	NA	TRBV4-1	NA	TRBJ2-7
CASSLGRPGDEQYF	TGTGCCAGCAGCTTGGGCAGGCCCGGGGACGAGCAGTACTTC	NA	TRBV5-6	NA	TRBJ2-7
CASSLPGGVSNQPQHF	TGTGCCAGCAGTTTACCCGGGGGGGTCAGCAATCAGCCCCAGCATTTT	NA	TRBV28	NA	TRBJ1-5
CASSSGGEQYF	TGTGCCAGCAGTTCAGGGGGAGAGCAGTACTTC	NA	TRBV11-2	TRBD1	TRBJ2-7
CASSSCRGFTDRGYTF	TGTGCCAGCTCCTCTTGCCGCGGGTTCACAGACCGTGGCTACACCTTC	once	TRBV18	NA	TRBJ1-2
CASSIDEGREQETQYF	TGTGCCAGTAGTATCGACGAGGGGCGGGAGCAAGAGACCCAGTACTTC	NA	TRBV19	TRBD2	TRBJ2-5
CASKVGAGQVPSEQYF	TGTGCCAGCAAGGTTGGAGCGGGACAGGTCCCCTCCGAGCAGTACTTC	NA	TRBV28	NA	TRBJ2-7
CAISDLAGEETQYF	TGTGCCATCAGTGATCTAGCGGGAGAGGAGACCCAGTACTTC	NA	TRBV10-3	TRBD2	TRBJ2-5
CARGQENTEAFF	TGTGCCAGGGGACAGGAGAACACTGAAGCTTTCTTT	few	TRBV2	TRBD1	TRBJ1-1
CASSIVGQGLGGNEQFF	TGTGCCAGTAGTATAGTGGGACAGGGACTTGGGGGCAATGAGCAGTTCTTC	NA	TRBV19	TRBD1	TRBJ2-1
CASSVTSGNSHEQYF	TGTGCCAGCAGCGTAACTAGCGGGAATTCACACGAGCAGTACTTC	NA	TRBV9	TRBD2	TRBJ2-7
CATSRDSQSIYGYTF	TGTGCCACCAGCAGAGATTCTCAGTCCATCTATGGCTACACCTTC	NA	TRBV15	NA	TRBJ1-2